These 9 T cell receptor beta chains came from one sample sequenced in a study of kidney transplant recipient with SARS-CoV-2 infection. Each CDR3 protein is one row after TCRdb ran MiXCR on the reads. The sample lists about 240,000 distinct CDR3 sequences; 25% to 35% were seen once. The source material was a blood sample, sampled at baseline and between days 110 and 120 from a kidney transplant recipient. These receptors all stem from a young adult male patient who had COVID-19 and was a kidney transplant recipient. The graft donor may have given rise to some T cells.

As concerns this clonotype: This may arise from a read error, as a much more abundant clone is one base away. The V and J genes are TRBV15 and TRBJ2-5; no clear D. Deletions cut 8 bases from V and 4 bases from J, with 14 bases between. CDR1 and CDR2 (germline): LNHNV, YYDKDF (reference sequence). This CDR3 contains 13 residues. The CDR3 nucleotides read TGTGCCACCGGCACAGTAGCCCCAGAGACCCAGTACTTC. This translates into CATGTVAPETQYF.

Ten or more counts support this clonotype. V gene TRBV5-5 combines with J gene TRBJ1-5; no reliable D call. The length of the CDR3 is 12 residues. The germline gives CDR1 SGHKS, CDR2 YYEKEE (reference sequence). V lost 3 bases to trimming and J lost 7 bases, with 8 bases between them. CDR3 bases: TGTGCCAGCAGCTCGATGGGCCAGCCCCAGCATTTT. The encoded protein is CASSSMGQPQHF. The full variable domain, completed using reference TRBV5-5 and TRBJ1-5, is DAGVTQSPTHLIKTRGQQVTLRCSPISGHKSVSWYQQVLGQGPQFIFQYYEKEERGRGNFPDRFSARQFPNYSSELNVNALLLGDSALYLCASSSMGQPQHFGDGTRLSIL.

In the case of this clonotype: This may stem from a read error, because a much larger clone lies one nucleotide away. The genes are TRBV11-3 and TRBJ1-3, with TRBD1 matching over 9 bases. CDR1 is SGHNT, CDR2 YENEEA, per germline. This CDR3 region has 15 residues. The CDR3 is CASSFGTGPGNTVYF. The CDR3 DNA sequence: TGTGCCAGCAGCTTCGGGACAGGGCCTGGAAACACCGTATATTTT.

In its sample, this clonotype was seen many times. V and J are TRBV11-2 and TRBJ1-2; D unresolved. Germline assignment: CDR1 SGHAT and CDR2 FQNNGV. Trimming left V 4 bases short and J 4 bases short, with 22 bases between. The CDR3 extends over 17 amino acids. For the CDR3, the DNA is TGTGCCAGCAGCTGCTACCCAACAAGCAGAAAGACCTATGGCTACACCTTC. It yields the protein CASSCYPTSRKTYGYTF.

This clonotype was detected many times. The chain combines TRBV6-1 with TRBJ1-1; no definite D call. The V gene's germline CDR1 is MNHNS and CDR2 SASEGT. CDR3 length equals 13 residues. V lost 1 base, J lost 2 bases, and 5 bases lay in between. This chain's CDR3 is CASSEGENTEAFF. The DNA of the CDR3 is TGTGCCAGCAGTGAAGGGGAAAACACTGAAGCTTTCTTT.

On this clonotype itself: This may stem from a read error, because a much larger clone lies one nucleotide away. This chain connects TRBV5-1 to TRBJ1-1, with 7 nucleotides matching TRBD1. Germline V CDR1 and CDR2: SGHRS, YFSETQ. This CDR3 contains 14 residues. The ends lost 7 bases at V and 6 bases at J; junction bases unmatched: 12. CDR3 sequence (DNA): TGCGCCAGCGGTTACTACGACAGGGTGGCTGAAGCTTTCTTT. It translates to CASGYYDRVAEAFF. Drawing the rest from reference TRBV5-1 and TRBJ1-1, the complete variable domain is KAGVTQTPRYLIKTRGQQVTLSCSPISGHRSVSWYQQTPGQGLQFLFEYFSETQRNKGNFPGRFSGRQFSNSRSEMNVSTLELGDSALYLCASGYYDRVAEAFFGQGTRLTVV.

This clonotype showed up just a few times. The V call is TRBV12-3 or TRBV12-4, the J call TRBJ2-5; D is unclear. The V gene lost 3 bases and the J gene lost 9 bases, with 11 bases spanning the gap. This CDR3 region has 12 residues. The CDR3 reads CASSFGVGSQYF. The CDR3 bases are TGTGCCAGCAGTTTCGGTGTGGGGTCCCAGTACTTC.

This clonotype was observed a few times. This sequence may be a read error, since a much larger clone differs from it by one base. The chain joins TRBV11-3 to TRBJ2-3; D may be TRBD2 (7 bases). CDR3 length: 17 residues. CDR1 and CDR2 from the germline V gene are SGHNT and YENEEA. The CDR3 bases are TGTGCCGGCAGCTGGGGGCGCGGGGGACGAGGGGCAGATACGCAGTATTTT. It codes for CAGSWGRGGRGADTQYF.

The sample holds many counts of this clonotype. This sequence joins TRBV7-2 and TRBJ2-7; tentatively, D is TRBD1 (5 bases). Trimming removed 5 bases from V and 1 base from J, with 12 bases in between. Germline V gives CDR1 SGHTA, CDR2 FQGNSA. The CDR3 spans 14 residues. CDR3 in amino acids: CASSTTQVSYEQYF. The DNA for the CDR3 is TGTGCCAGCAGCACTACACAGGTTTCCTACGAGCAGTACTTC.